What follows are 20 T cell receptor beta chains derived from one specimen sequenced in a study of blood T cell repertoires in COVID-19. TCRdb's table, derived via immunoSEQ multiplex PCR, lists solely in-frame clones and lacks some. The sample lists approximately 350,000 clones; 65% to 85% were seen once. The sequenced sample consisted of peripheral blood. The receptor source for this set is a man aged 25-45 years with active or convalescent COVID-19.

This clone was recorded only once. The V gene is TRBV19, the J gene TRBJ1-1; tentatively, D is TRBD1 (6 bases). The CDR3 contains 12 residues. V dropped 5 bases and J dropped 11 bases, with 15 bases sitting between them. The germline gives CDR1 LNHDA, CDR2 SQIVND (reference sequence). The CDR3 DNA sequence: TGTGCCAGTAGTCTTGACAGGCTCGAGGCTTTCTTT. This gives the protein CASSLDRLEAFF.

This clone was detected once. This rearrangement joins TRBV4-1 to TRBJ2-1; a weak D match, TRBD2 (6 bases). Trimming removed 2 bases from V and 7 bases from J, with 9 bases in between. CDR1 is MGHRA and CDR2 is YSYEKL in the germline V gene. The CDR3 spans 13 residues. CDR3 sequence: CASSQRGGNEQFF. The CDR3 DNA sequence: TGCGCCAGCAGCCAACGTGGAGGGAATGAGCAGTTCTTC.

V is TRBV28 and J is TRBJ2-3, with 9 nucleotides matching TRBD2. The CDR3 contains 16 residues. The germline V gene has CDR1 MDHEN and CDR2 SYDVKM. V was pared by 4 bases and J by 6 bases, with 11 bases of the junction left unmatched. CDR3 sequence (DNA): TGTGCCAGCAGTTCCCCAGGCGGGAGGGCCGGGGATACGCAGTATTTT. Its translation is CASSSPGGRAGDTQYF.

The V gene is TRBV9, the J gene TRBJ2-5, with TRBD2 identical over 9 bases. Per germline, CDR1 SGDLS and CDR2 YYNGEE. The CDR3 loop spans 16 amino acids. V was clipped by 3 bases and J by 5 bases; unmatched bases: 11. Here the CDR3 reads CASSEIPTSGLETQYF. CDR3 sequence (DNA): TGTGCCAGCAGCGAGATTCCGACTAGCGGCCTTGAGACCCAGTACTTC. The full variable domain, completed using reference TRBV9 and TRBJ2-5, is DSGVTQTPKHLITATGQRVTLRCSPRSGDLSVYWYQQSLDQGLQFLIQYYNGEERAKGNILERFSAQQFPDLHSELNLSSLELGDSALYFCASSEIPTSGLETQYFGPGTRLLVL.

This chain links TRBV7-9 with TRBJ1-4; TRBD1 agrees at 7 bases. The CDR3 length is 15 residues. Germline assignment: CDR1 SEHNR and CDR2 FQNEAQ (reference sequence). J was trimmed by 5 bases and V by 4 bases; bases with no gene match: 7. The CDR3 reads CASSSTGTENEKLFF. CDR3 sequence (DNA): TGTGCCAGCAGCTCTACTGGGACAGAGAATGAAAAACTGTTTTTT.

The V gene is TRBV6-1, the J gene TRBJ1-4; 7 bases fit TRBD1. CDR3 length: 14 residues. Germline V lookup: CDR1 MNHNS, CDR2 SASEGT. Trimming cost V 1 base and J 4 bases; bases outside gene matches: 0. CDR3 in amino acids: CASSEGDSNEKLFF. The CDR3 region has the DNA TGTGCCAGCAGTGAAGGGGACAGTAATGAAAAACTGTTTTTT.

V gene TRBV28 combines with J gene TRBJ2-1; D is ambiguous. V lost 3 bases, J lost 6 bases, and 12 bases lay in between. Germline V gene lookup returns CDR1 MDHEN and CDR2 SYDVKM. CDR3 length: 14 residues. In DNA form, the CDR3 reads TGTGCCAGCAGTTTCCTCCGCTATAGCAATGAGCAGTTCTTC. It encodes CASSFLRYSNEQFF.

The chain joins TRBV7-9 to TRBJ1-4; 7 nucleotides agree with TRBD1. After removal of 6 bases from V and 4 bases from J, the junction contained 8 bases not matched to a gene. Germline CDR1 and CDR2: SEHNR and FQNEAQ (reference sequence). The CDR3 is 15 residues long. The DNA of the CDR3 is TGTGCCAGCAGATCCTTCAGGGGGAATAATGAAAAACTGTTTTTT. This sequence encodes CASRSFRGNNEKLFF. Full variable domain (rest looked up from reference TRBV7-9 and TRBJ1-4): DTGVSQNPRHKITKRGQNVTFRCDPISEHNRLYWYRQTLGQGPEFLTYFQNEAQLEKSRLLSDRFSAERPKGSFSTLEIQRTEQGDSAMYLCASRSFRGNNEKLFFGSGTQLSVL.

For this clone: The same CDR3 can be traced to other DNA sequences in this sample. This chain connects TRBV30 to TRBJ1-2; TRBD1 agrees at 7 bases. J gave up 8 bases and V 1 base, and 1 base lay outside the gene matches. From germline, CDR1 is GTSNPN and CDR2 SVGIG (reference sequence). The CDR3 totals 11 residues. CDR3 nucleotide sequence: TGTGCCTGGAGTGCAGGGGGAGGCTACACCTTC. It yields the protein CAWSAGGGYTF.

CDR3 amino acids: CASSQSGAGNTIYF. In DNA form, the CDR3 reads TGTGCCAGCAGCCAGAGTGGGGCAGGAAACACCATATATTTT. This rearrangement joins TRBV28 to TRBJ1-3; possibly TRBD1 for D (5 bases). CDR1 and CDR2 (germline): MDHEN, SYDVKM. The CDR3 covers 14 residues. Trimming removed 6 bases from V and 4 bases from J, with 13 bases in between.

V and J are TRBV28 and TRBJ1-5, with 7 bases matching TRBD1. This CDR3 contains 14 residues. J was trimmed by 6 bases and V by 10 bases; bases with no gene match: 12. CDR1 MDHEN and CDR2 SYDVKM come from the germline V gene. The CDR3 reads CATTTGQIVQPQHF. CDR3 nucleotides: TGTGCCACTACGACAGGGCAAATAGTTCAGCCCCAGCATTTT.

V gene TRBV9 combines with J gene TRBJ1-4, with D possibly TRBD1 on 6 matching bases. Trimming removed 0 bases from V and 11 bases from J, with 20 bases in between. CDR1 is SGDLS, CDR2 YYNGEE, per germline. There are 16 residues in the CDR3. The CDR3 sequence: CASSVGEEIRGGKLFF. The CDR3 coding sequence is TGTGCCAGCAGCGTAGGAGAGGAGATCAGGGGCGGGAAACTGTTTTTT.

The chain employs TRBV30 and TRBJ1-3; 8 bases match TRBD1. The CDR3 spans 13 residues. Trimming took 5 bases from V and 2 from J; bases not matched to a gene: 2. The germline gives CDR1 GTSNPN, CDR2 SVGIG (reference sequence). CDR3: CAWLTGAGNTIYF. DNA of the CDR3: TGTGCCTGGTTGACAGGGGCTGGAAACACCATATATTTT.

This chain links TRBV4-1 with TRBJ2-3, with TRBD1 matching 9 bases. In germline, CDR1 is MGHRA, CDR2 YSYEKL. The ends lost 3 bases at V and 7 bases at J; junction bases unmatched: 14. The CDR3 spans 17 residues. The CDR3, as DNA: TGCGCCAGCAGCCAGCCCGGGACAGGGACACAAAGAAATACGCAGTATTTT. Residues: CASSQPGTGTQRNTQYF.

The chain has TRBV6-4 and TRBJ2-1; 11 nucleotides line up with TRBD2. V trimming: 6 bases; J trimming: 8 bases; junction bases outside the gene matches: 9. The CDR3 spans 15 residues. The germline V gene has CDR1 MRHNA and CDR2 SNTAGT. The CDR3 here is CASRGLAGGPDEQFF. Here the CDR3 DNA reads TGTGCCAGCAGGGGATTAGCGGGAGGGCCGGATGAGCAGTTCTTC.

The chain employs TRBV7-9 and TRBJ1-4; the D gene is possibly TRBD1 (6 bases). CDR3 length: 16 amino acids. Between the trimmed V and J ends, which lost 4 bases and 0 bases, there was a span of 12 bases. Germline V lookup: CDR1 SEHNR, CDR2 FQNEAQ (reference sequence). CDR3 region: CASSSRTAATNEKLFF. The DNA for the CDR3 is TGTGCCAGCAGCTCAAGGACAGCCGCAACTAATGAAAAACTGTTTTTT. Together with reference TRBV7-9 and TRBJ1-4, the CDR3 gives the full variable domain: DTGVSQNPRHKITKRGQNVTFRCDPISEHNRLYWYRQTLGQGPEFLTYFQNEAQLEKSRLLSDRFSAERPKGSFSTLEIQRTEQGDSAMYLCASSSRTAATNEKLFFGSGTQLSVL.

The chain uses TRBV9 and TRBJ1-3; possible D gene TRBD1, 6 bases. Germline V CDR1 and CDR2: SGDLS, YYNGEE. This CDR3 is built from 15 residues. Trimming left V 3 bases short and J 2 bases short, with 12 bases between. The CDR3 region has the DNA TGTGCCAGCAGCGAGGGCGGGGGCCCTGGAAACACCATATATTTT. This encodes CASSEGGGPGNTIYF. Together with reference TRBV9 and TRBJ1-3, the CDR3 gives the full variable domain: DSGVTQTPKHLITATGQRVTLRCSPRSGDLSVYWYQQSLDQGLQFLIQYYNGEERAKGNILERFSAQQFPDLHSELNLSSLELGDSALYFCASSEGGGPGNTIYFGEGSWLTVV.

The rearrangement uses TRBV30 and TRBJ1-2, with 8 bases matching TRBD1. V lost 1 base to trimming and J lost 6 bases; unmatched junction nucleotides: 7. This CDR3 spans 14 amino acids. Germline CDR1 GTSNPN, CDR2 SVGIG (reference sequence). DNA for the CDR3: TGTGCCTGGAGTGCGGACAGGGCTGGGAATGGCTACACCTTC. Translation gives CAWSADRAGNGYTF.

This chain joins TRBV7-6 and TRBJ2-1; D is unclear. V shed 1 base and J shed 6 bases, with 16 bases lying between them. The CDR3 has 16 residues. From germline, CDR1 is SGHVS and CDR2 FNYEAQ. The CDR3 sequence: CASSLVDEYAPNEQFF. The CDR3 bases are TGTGCCAGCAGCTTAGTTGATGAGTATGCCCCCAATGAGCAGTTCTTC. Full variable domain (missing parts from reference TRBV7-6 and TRBJ2-1): GAGVSQSPRYKVTKRGQDVALRCDPISGHVSLYWYRQALGQGPEFLTYFNYEAQQDKSGLPNDRFSAERPEGSISTLTIQRTEQRDSAMYRCASSLVDEYAPNEQFFGPGTRLTVL.

The chain has TRBV7-6 and TRBJ2-5; D remains ambiguous. V gave up 1 base and J gave up 3 bases, with 12 bases separating them. The germline V gene has CDR1 SGHVS and CDR2 FNYEAQ. The length of the CDR3 is 15 residues. CDR3 nucleotide sequence: TGTGCCAGCAGCTTAGATCCCAGCACTAAAGAGACCCAGTACTTC. Translating gives CASSLDPSTKETQYF.